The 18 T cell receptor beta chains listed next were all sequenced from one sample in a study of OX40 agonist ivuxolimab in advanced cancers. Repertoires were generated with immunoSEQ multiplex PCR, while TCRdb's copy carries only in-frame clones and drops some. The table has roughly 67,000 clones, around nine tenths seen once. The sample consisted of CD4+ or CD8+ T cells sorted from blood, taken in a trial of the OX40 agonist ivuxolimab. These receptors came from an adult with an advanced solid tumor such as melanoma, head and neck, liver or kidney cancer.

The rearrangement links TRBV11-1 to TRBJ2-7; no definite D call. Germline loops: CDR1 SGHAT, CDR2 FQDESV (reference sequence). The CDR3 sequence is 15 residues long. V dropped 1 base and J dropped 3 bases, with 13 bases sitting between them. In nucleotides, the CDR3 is TGTGCCAGCAGCTTAGGGCTTGAACGGATCTACGAGCAGTACTTC. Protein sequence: CASSLGLERIYEQYF.

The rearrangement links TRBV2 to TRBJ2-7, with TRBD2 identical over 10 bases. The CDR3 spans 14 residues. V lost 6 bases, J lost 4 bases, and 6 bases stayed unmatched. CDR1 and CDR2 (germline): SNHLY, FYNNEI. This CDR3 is CASRGAGGSYEQYF. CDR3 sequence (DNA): TGTGCCAGCAGGGGAGCGGGAGGGTCGTACGAGCAGTACTTC.

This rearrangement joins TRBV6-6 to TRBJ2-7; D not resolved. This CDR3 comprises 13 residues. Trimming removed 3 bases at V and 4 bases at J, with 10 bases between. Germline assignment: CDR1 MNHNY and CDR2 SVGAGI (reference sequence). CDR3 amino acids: CASSYQSGYEQYF. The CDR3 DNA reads TGTGCCAGCAGTTATCAGTCAGGATACGAGCAGTACTTC.

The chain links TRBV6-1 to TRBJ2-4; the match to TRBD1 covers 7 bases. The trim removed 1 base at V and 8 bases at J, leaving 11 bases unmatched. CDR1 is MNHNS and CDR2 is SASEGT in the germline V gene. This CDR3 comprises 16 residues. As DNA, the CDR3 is TGTGCCAGCAGTGAAGTAAGGGGGCAGGGTACGTACATTCAGTACTTC. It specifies CASSEVRGQGTYIQYF.

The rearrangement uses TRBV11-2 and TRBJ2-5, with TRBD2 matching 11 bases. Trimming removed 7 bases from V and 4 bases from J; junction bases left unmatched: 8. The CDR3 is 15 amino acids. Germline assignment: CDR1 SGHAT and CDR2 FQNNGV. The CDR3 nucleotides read TGTGCCAGCAAATCACTAGCGGGAGTTCGAGAGACCCAGTACTTC. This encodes CASKSLAGVRETQYF.

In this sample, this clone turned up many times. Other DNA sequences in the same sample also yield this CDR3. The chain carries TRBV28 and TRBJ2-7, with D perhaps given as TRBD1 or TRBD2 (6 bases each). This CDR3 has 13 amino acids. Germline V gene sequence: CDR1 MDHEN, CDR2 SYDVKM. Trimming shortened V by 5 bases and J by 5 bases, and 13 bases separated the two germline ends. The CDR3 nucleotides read TGTGCCAGCAGTGGGGGGCCTAAGAACGAGCAGTACTTC. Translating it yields CASSGGPKNEQYF.

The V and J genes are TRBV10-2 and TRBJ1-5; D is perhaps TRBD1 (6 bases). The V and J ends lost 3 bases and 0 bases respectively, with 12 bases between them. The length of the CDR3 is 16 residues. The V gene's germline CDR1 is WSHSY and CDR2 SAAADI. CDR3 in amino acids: CASSDTDRSSNQPQHF. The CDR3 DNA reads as TGCGCCAGCAGTGACACCGACAGGAGTAGCAATCAGCCCCAGCATTTT.

CDR3 nucleotides: TGTGCCATCAGTGTGGACCCCGATGGCTACACCTTC. Translated, it gives CAISVDPDGYTF. The rearrangement uses TRBV10-3 and TRBJ1-2, with D uncertain. The CDR3 has 12 residues. In germline, CDR1 is ENHRY, CDR2 SYGVKD. V lost 4 bases and J 6 bases, leaving 9 bases between the germline ends.

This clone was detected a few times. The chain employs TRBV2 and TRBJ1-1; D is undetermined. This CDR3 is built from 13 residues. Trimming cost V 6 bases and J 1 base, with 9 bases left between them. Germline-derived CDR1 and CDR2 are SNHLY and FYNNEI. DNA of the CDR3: TGTGCCAGCAGAGGAGATAGGAACACTGAAGCTTTCTTT. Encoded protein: CASRGDRNTEAFF.

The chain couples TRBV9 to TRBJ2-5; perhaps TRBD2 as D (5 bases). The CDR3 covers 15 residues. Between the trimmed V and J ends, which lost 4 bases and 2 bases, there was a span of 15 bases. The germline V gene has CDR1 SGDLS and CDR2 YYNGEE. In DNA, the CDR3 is TGTGCCAGCAGCCTCGCCGGAGGTTTTCAAGAGACCCAGTACTTC. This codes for CASSLAGGFQETQYF.

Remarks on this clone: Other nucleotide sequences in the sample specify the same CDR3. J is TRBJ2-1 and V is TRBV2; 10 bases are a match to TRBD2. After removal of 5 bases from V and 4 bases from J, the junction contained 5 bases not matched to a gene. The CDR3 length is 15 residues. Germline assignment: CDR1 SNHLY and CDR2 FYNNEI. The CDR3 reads CASSILAGAYNEQFF. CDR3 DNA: TGTGCCAGCAGTATTCTAGCGGGGGCTTACAATGAGCAGTTCTTC. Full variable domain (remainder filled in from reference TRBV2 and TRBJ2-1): EPEVTQTPSHQVTQMGQEVILRCVPISNHLYFYWYRQILGQKVEFLVSFYNNEISEKSEIFDDQFSVERPDGSNFTLKIRSTKLEDSAMYFCASSILAGAYNEQFFGPGTRLTVL.

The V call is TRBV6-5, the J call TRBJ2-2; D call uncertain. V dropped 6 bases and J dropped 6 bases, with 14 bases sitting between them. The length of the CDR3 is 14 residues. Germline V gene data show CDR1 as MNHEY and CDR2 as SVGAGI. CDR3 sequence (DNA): TGTGCCAGCAGACCGCCAGGCCGCCCCGGGGAGCTGTTTTTT. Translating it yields CASRPPGRPGELFF.

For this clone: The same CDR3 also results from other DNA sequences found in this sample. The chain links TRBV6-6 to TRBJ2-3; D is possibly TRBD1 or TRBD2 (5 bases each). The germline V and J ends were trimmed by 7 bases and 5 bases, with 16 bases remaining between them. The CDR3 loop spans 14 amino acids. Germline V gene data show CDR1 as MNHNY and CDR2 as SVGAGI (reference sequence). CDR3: CASTLGTTGDTQYF. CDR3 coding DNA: TGTGCCAGCACCTTAGGGACCACCGGAGATACGCAGTATTTT.

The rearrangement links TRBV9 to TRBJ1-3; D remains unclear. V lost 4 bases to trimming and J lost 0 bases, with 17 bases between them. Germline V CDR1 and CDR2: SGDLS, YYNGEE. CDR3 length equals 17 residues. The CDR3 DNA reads TGTGCCAGCAGCACCAGCCCCGGAGGGCTCTCTGGAAACACCATATATTTT. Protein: CASSTSPGGLSGNTIYF.

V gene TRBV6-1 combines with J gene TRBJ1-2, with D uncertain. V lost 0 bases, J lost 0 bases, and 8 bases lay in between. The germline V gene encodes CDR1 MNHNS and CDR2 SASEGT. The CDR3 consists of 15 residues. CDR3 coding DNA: TGTGCCAGCAGTGAAGCGGGTGCCGCTAACTATGGCTACACCTTC. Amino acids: CASSEAGAANYGYTF.

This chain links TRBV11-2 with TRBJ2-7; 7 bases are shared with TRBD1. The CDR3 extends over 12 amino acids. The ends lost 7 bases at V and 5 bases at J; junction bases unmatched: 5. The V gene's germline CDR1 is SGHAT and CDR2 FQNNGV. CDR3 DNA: TGTGCCAGCATCCATACAGGGGACGAGCAGTACTTC. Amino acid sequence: CASIHTGDEQYF.

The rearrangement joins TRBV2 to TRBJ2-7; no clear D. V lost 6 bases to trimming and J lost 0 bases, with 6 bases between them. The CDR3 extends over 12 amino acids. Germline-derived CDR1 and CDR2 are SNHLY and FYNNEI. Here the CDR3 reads CASSGPSYEQYF. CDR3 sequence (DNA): TGTGCCAGCAGCGGACCCTCCTACGAGCAGTACTTC.

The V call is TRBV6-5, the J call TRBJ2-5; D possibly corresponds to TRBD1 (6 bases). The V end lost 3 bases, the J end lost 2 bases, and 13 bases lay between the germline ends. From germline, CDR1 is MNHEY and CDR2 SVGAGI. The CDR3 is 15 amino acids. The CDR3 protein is CASSYSRGYQETQYF. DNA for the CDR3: TGTGCCAGCAGTTATTCTAGGGGGTATCAAGAGACCCAGTACTTC.